What follows are 27 T cell receptor beta chains derived from one specimen sequenced in a study of shared clonotypes between healthy human individuals. Here immunoSEQ multiplex PCR was the method, and the copy in TCRdb shows in-frame clones only, minus some. Here the sample spans almost 750,000 clones, 72% being singletons. Material for sequencing was memory CD4+ T cells sorted from blood. This sample's subset: CD45RA-negative fraction. The receptors were gathered from a woman aged 30 to 39 in good health.

The genes are TRBV6-6 and TRBJ1-4; no definite D call. Germline CDR1 and CDR2: MNHNY and SVGAGI (reference sequence). V was cut by 8 bases and J by 3 bases, with 13 bases left in between. The CDR3 runs to 14 residues. Here the CDR3 reads CASSPWESNEKLFF. The DNA for the CDR3 is TGTGCCAGCTCCCCATGGGAGTCTAATGAAAAACTGTTTTTT.

V and J are TRBV5-1 and TRBJ2-1, with TRBD1 matching over 7 bases. Germline CDR1 and CDR2: SGHRS and YFSETQ. V shed 3 bases, J shed 2 bases, and the junction held 11 bases outside the gene matches. There are 17 residues in the CDR3. Here the CDR3 DNA reads TGCGCCAGCAGCTCGACTGGGACAGTTGTTACCTACAATGAGCAGTTCTTC. It encodes CASSSTGTVVTYNEQFF.

The CDR3 region has the DNA TGCAGCGTTGGTCTAATTGAGGCAGATACGCAGTATTTT. Its translation is CSVGLIEADTQYF. This chain connects TRBV29-1 to TRBJ2-3; no clear D gene. The V end lost 4 bases, the J end lost 4 bases, and 12 bases lay between the germline ends. The germline V gene has CDR1 SQVTM and CDR2 ANQGSEA. This CDR3 has 13 residues.

This clone turned up a few times. In nucleotides, the CDR3 is TGCGCCAGCAGCCAAGGGCTTGAGAGGGCCAGGGCTTTCTTT. As protein: CASSQGLERARAFF. The chain uses TRBV4-1 and TRBJ1-1; D gene uncertain. Trimming took off 1 base at V and 11 bases at J, with 17 bases between the two ends. CDR1 MGHRA and CDR2 YSYEKL come from the germline V gene. CDR3 size: 14 residues.

J is TRBJ2-7 and V is TRBV11-2; D gene uncertain. The CDR3 covers 11 residues. The germline CDR1 and CDR2 sequences are SGHAT and FQNNGV. Trimming left V 5 bases short and J 6 bases short, with 8 bases between. This CDR3 is CASSPMGEQYF. The CDR3 coding sequence is TGTGCCAGCAGCCCCATGGGCGAGCAGTACTTC.

This clone turned up a few times. The genes are TRBV2 and TRBJ2-2, with a weak D call TRBD1 (5 bases). The CDR3 contains 13 residues. V shed 6 bases and J shed 4 bases, with 9 bases lying between them. Germline CDR1 reads SNHLY; CDR2 reads FYNNEI. The CDR3 reads CASRTEITGELFF. The CDR3 DNA reads as TGTGCCAGCAGGACAGAGATCACCGGGGAGCTGTTTTTT.

The chain employs TRBV11-2 and TRBJ2-7; 16 bases are shared with TRBD2. This CDR3 region has 17 residues. Looked up from germline, CDR1 is SGHAT and CDR2 is FQNNGV. The trim removed 0 bases at V and 5 bases at J, leaving 4 bases unmatched. The CDR3 protein is CASSLEGLAGGFDEQYF. The CDR3 region has the DNA TGTGCCAGCAGCTTAGAGGGACTAGCGGGAGGGTTCGACGAGCAGTACTTC.

A note on this clone: The same CDR3 also results from other DNA sequences found in this sample. The chain is built from TRBV2 and TRBJ2-3, with D perhaps matching TRBD2 (6 bases). The CDR3 is 15 amino acids. V was trimmed by 6 bases and J by 2 bases, leaving 15 bases between them. The germline CDR1 and CDR2 sequences are SNHLY and FYNNEI. The CDR3 loop reads CASRQLASHTDTQYF. CDR3 nucleotide sequence: TGTGCCAGCAGACAACTAGCATCGCACACAGATACGCAGTATTTT. Supplemented by reference TRBV2 and TRBJ2-3, the full variable domain reads EPEVTQTPSHQVTQMGQEVILRCVPISNHLYFYWYRQILGQKVEFLVSFYNNEISEKSEIFDDQFSVERPDGSNFTLKIRSTKLEDSAMYFCASRQLASHTDTQYFGPGTRLTVL.

This rearrangement joins TRBV9 to TRBJ1-2; D gene unclear. The length of the CDR3 is 13 residues. CDR1 and CDR2 from the germline V gene are SGDLS and YYNGEE. V was cut by 4 bases and J by 1 base, with 8 bases left in between. The DNA of the CDR3 is TGTGCCAGCAGCCCTCGCAATAACTATGGCTACACCTTC. This gives the protein CASSPRNNYGYTF.

The table lists this clone with a count of one. The chain employs TRBV25-1 and TRBJ1-2, with TRBD1 identical over 9 bases. Germline values: CDR1 MGHDK, CDR2 SYGVNS. The CDR3 length is 15 residues. V was clipped by 3 bases and J by 6 bases; unmatched bases: 8. The DNA of the CDR3 is TGTGCCAGCAGTGACGGCCGGGACAGGGCCGATGGCTACACCTTC. Residues: CASSDGRDRADGYTF.

The chain combines TRBV5-1 with TRBJ2-5; D is undetermined. This CDR3 contains 13 residues. V was trimmed by 1 base and J by 4 bases, leaving 8 bases between them. CDR1 and CDR2 from the germline V gene are SGHRS and YFSETQ. This CDR3 reads CASSLTVIETQYF. CDR3 nucleotide sequence: TGCGCCAGCAGCTTGACAGTCATAGAGACCCAGTACTTC.

The chain uses TRBV10-3 and TRBJ2-6, with D tentatively TRBD1 (6 bases). V lost 4 bases and J 4 bases, leaving 17 bases between the germline ends. Germline V lookup: CDR1 ENHRY, CDR2 SYGVKD. The CDR3 totals 17 residues. CDR3 region: CAISGWGDRSGANVLTF. The CDR3 coding sequence is TGTGCCATCAGTGGTTGGGGAGACAGGTCCGGGGCCAACGTCCTGACTTTC.

This clone has more than one count but fewer than ten. The genes are TRBV7-6 and TRBJ1-6; 7 bases are shared with TRBD1. Per germline, CDR1 SGHVS and CDR2 FNYEAQ. V lost 5 bases, J lost 6 bases, and 7 bases stayed unmatched. CDR3 length: 15 amino acids. CDR3 loop: CASSLQGVGNSPLHF. CDR3 coding DNA: TGTGCCAGCAGCCTCCAGGGGGTCGGTAATTCACCCCTCCACTTT.

This clone was found a few times. The rearrangement joins TRBV11-3 to TRBJ2-3; 13 bases fit TRBD2. The CDR3 covers 18 residues. Looked up from germline, CDR1 is SGHNT and CDR2 is YENEEA. V dropped 7 bases and J dropped 0; count of bases not matched to a gene: 10. CDR3 bases: TGTGCCAGCAACCGACTAGCGGGAGGCCGAACTAGCACAGATACGCAGTATTTT. It is translated as CASNRLAGGRTSTDTQYF.

This chain connects TRBV7-2 to TRBJ2-7, with D uncertain. V dropped 5 bases and J dropped 3 bases, with 11 bases sitting between them. The CDR3 is made up of 13 amino acids. Germline lookup yields CDR1 SGHTA and CDR2 FQGNSA. CDR3 region: CASSRETIYEQYF. CDR3 nucleotides: TGTGCCAGCAGCCGAGAGACAATCTACGAGCAGTACTTC.

This clone was seen a single time. The CDR3 sequence is CASSSTSGSSDTQYF. The CDR3 DNA is TGTGCCAGCTCATCGACTAGCGGGAGCTCAGATACGCAGTATTTT. J is TRBJ2-3 and V is TRBV18; 12 bases fit TRBD2. The CDR3 runs 15 residues. With V trimmed by 5 bases and J by 4 bases, 4 bases remained unmatched. Germline V lookup: CDR1 KGHSH, CDR2 LQKENI.

This chain links TRBV7-2 with TRBJ2-5; tentatively, D is TRBD1 or TRBD2 (5 bases each). Trimming took off 5 bases at V and 11 bases at J, with 18 bases between the two ends. This CDR3 is built from 13 residues. Germline V gene lookup returns CDR1 SGHTA and CDR2 FQGNSA. The CDR3 is CASSTRDGGEQYF. The CDR3 nucleotides read TGTGCCAGCAGCACCCGGGACGGTGGGGAGCAGTACTTC.

V gene TRBV5-1 combines with J gene TRBJ2-5; possible D gene TRBD2, 7 bases. V lost 1 base and J lost 5, with 12 bases in between. Germline V gene sequence: CDR1 SGHRS, CDR2 YFSETQ. The CDR3 runs 14 residues. This CDR3 is CASSLWGREETQYF. CDR3 DNA: TGCGCCAGCAGCTTGTGGGGGCGGGAGGAGACCCAGTACTTC.

In regard to this clone: In the same sample, other DNA sequences code for this CDR3. The chain couples TRBV19 to TRBJ2-3, with D hard to call. Germline CDR1 reads LNHDA; CDR2 reads SQIVND (reference sequence). Trimming removed 6 bases from V and 1 base from J, with 11 bases in between. The CDR3 runs 14 residues. The CDR3 DNA reads TGTGCCAGTAGGACCAGTGGGGGCACAGATACGCAGTATTTT. As protein: CASRTSGGTDTQYF.

The V and J genes are TRBV18 and TRBJ2-3, with 9 positions matching TRBD1. This CDR3 contains 14 residues. J was trimmed by 3 bases and V by 5 bases; bases with no gene match: 3. The germline V gene encodes CDR1 KGHSH and CDR2 LQKENI. CDR3 region: CASSTGGETDTQYF. In DNA, the CDR3 is TGTGCCAGCTCAACAGGGGGCGAGACAGATACGCAGTATTTT. Filled out from reference TRBV18 and TRBJ2-3, the complete variable domain reads NAGVMQNPRHLVRRRGQEARLRCSPMKGHSHVYWYRQLPEEGLKFMVYLQKENIIDESGMPKERFSAEFPKEGPSILRIQQVVRGDSAAYFCASSTGGETDTQYFGPGTRLTVL.

The rearrangement links TRBV7-8 to TRBJ2-2, with unresolved D. V was trimmed by 1 base and J by 0 bases, leaving 12 bases between them. CDR3 length equals 17 residues. Germline V gene sequence: CDR1 SGHVS, CDR2 FQNEAQ. The CDR3 loop is CASSLGIQHSNTGELFF. The CDR3 region has the DNA TGTGCCAGCAGCTTAGGGATACAGCACTCGAACACCGGGGAGCTGTTTTTT.

CDR3 residues: CASKARVFNEQFF. CDR3 DNA: TGTGCCAGCAAGGCGCGGGTCTTCAATGAGCAGTTCTTC. The chain has TRBV2 and TRBJ2-1, with D tentatively TRBD2 (5 bases). V dropped 7 bases and J dropped 6 bases, with 13 bases sitting between them. CDR3 length equals 13 residues. Germline V gene lookup returns CDR1 SNHLY and CDR2 FYNNEI.

This clone was detected a few times. The V gene is TRBV6-1, the J gene TRBJ2-6; D not resolved. CDR1 MNHNS and CDR2 SASEGT come from the germline V gene. The CDR3 has 12 residues. The CDR3 loop reads CATHSGANVLTF. CDR3 in DNA: TGTGCAACCCACTCTGGGGCCAACGTCCTGACTTTC.

The chain is built from TRBV19 and TRBJ2-7, with 7 bases identical to TRBD2. The J segment lost 3 bases and the V segment lost 5 bases, leaving 10 bases of the junction unmatched. Germline V lookup: CDR1 LNHDA, CDR2 SQIVND (reference sequence). CDR3 length: 15 residues. The CDR3 sequence is CASSLTSGLHYEQYF. The DNA of the CDR3 is TGTGCCAGTAGTTTAACTTCGGGACTACACTACGAGCAGTACTTC.

The chain uses TRBV25-1 and TRBJ2-7; D tentatively reads TRBD1 or TRBD2 (5 bases each). Germline CDR1 MGHDK, CDR2 SYGVNS. The germline V and J ends were trimmed by 4 bases and 4 bases, with 17 bases remaining between them. The CDR3 consists of 15 residues. CDR3 in DNA: TGTGCCAGCAGTGTCCAGGGAGAGAGGGATTACGAGCAGTACTTC. This codes for CASSVQGERDYEQYF.

The chain recombines TRBV6-1 with TRBJ1-2; D call uncertain. Looked up from germline, CDR1 is MNHNS and CDR2 is SASEGT. V was shortened by 3 bases and J by 3 bases, with 5 bases between the two germline ends. The CDR3 is made up of 12 amino acids. CDR3 DNA: TGTGCCAGCAGTGAGGGAGACTATGGCTACACCTTC. Translated, it gives CASSEGDYGYTF.

This clone appeared a few times. This sequence joins TRBV5-3 and TRBJ2-7, with 14 bases lining up with TRBD2. TRBV5-3 is known as an ORF, though its function is uncertain. CDR3 length: 18 residues. V was pared by 4 bases and J by 1 base, with 10 bases of the junction left unmatched. The DNA for the CDR3 is TGTGCCAGAAGCCAGACTAGCGGGAGGGCCTGTGATTCCTACGAGCAGTACTTC. It codes for CARSQTSGRACDSYEQYF.